These 31 T cell receptor beta chains were sequenced from one sample in a study of T cell responses to AZD1222 COVID-19 vaccine. Using immunoSEQ multiplex PCR, the repertoire was profiled, and TCRdb retains in-frame clones only, with some absent. The sample lists approximately 150,000 clones, 70% to 90% occurring once. Here the sequenced sample was peripheral blood, taken 28 days after the second AZD1222 dose. The receptor set was obtained from an adult who received the AZD1222 COVID-19 vaccine.

The V and J genes are TRBV4-1 and TRBJ2-2; 9 bases line up with TRBD2. This CDR3 region has 17 residues. J lost 5 bases, V lost 4 bases, and 11 bases had no gene match. Germline V gives CDR1 MGHRA, CDR2 YSYEKL. DNA of the CDR3: TGCGCCAGCAGCCCGGGCGGCGGGGGGGCCGGGACCGGGGAGCTGTTTTTT. This gives the protein CASSPGGGGAGTGELFF.

Notes on this clone: The junction departs from the called germline gene at one end, perhaps through a read error. The rearrangement uses TRBV19 and TRBJ1-2, with TRBD1 identical over 12 bases. CDR1 and CDR2 from the germline V gene are LNHDA and SQIVND (reference sequence). There are 18 residues in the CDR3. The CDR3 sequence is CASNIPGTGGLGNYGYTF. Written as DNA, the CDR3 is TGTGCCAGTAATATACCTGGGACAGGGGGCCTAGGAAACTATGGCTACACCTTC.

The chain joins TRBV6-1 to TRBJ1-4; D is perhaps TRBD1 (5 bases). The V and J ends lost 2 bases and 11 bases respectively, with 9 bases between them. Germline CDR1 and CDR2: MNHNS and SASEGT. The CDR3 spans 12 residues. DNA for the CDR3: TGTGCCAGCAGTGAAACGTGGGGGAAACTGTTTTTT. This translates into CASSETWGKLFF.

The chain has TRBV10-1 and TRBJ2-7; D unresolved. CDR1 and CDR2 (germline): WNHNN, SYGVQD (reference sequence). The CDR3 sequence is 13 residues long. V lost 0 bases, J lost 7 bases, and 10 bases lay in between. The CDR3 DNA follows: TGCGCCAGCAGTGAGTCTGGCCAGGTTGAGCAGTACTTC. Translating gives CASSESGQVEQYF.

The rearrangement uses TRBV5-1 and TRBJ2-2, with 8 positions matching TRBD2. Germline CDR1 SGHRS, CDR2 YFSETQ. The CDR3 is 14 residues long. The J segment lost 5 bases and the V segment lost 1 base, leaving 1 base of the junction unmatched. The CDR3 is CASSLSSGTGELFF. The CDR3 DNA is TGCGCCAGCAGCTTGTCTAGCGGGACCGGGGAGCTGTTTTTT.

The chain carries TRBV7-9 and TRBJ1-1; D ambiguous. The CDR3 sequence is 14 residues long. CDR1 is SEHNR and CDR2 is FQNEAQ in the germline V gene (reference sequence). V shed 2 bases and J shed 4 bases, with 11 bases lying between them. CDR3 nucleotides: TGTGCCAGCAGCTTATATGATGGTAGCACTGAAGCTTTCTTT. Translating it yields CASSLYDGSTEAFF.

This chain connects TRBV19 to TRBJ1-2; no definite D call. The V end lost 3 bases, the J end lost 1 base, and 12 bases lay between the germline ends. Germline V gene sequence: CDR1 LNHDA, CDR2 SQIVND (reference sequence). The CDR3 totals 15 residues. CDR3: CASSIPRTDNYGYTF. The CDR3 nucleotides read TGTGCCAGTAGTATCCCAAGGACGGATAACTATGGCTACACCTTC. Full variable domain (outside the CDR3, taken from reference TRBV19 and TRBJ1-2): DGGITQSPKYLFRKEGQNVTLSCEQNLNHDAMYWYRQDPGQGLRLIYYSQIVNDFQKGDIAEGYSVSREKKESFPLTVTSAQKNPTAFYLCASSIPRTDNYGYTFGSGTRLTVV.

Concerning this clone: Other DNA sequences in the sample encode the same CDR3. The chain joins TRBV3-1 (or the pseudogene TRBV3-2) to TRBJ2-7; TRBD2 agrees at 10 bases. The CDR3 extends over 15 amino acids. Germline V gene lookup returns CDR1 LGHDT and CDR2 YNNKEL (reference sequence). Trimming removed 1 base from V and 2 bases from J; junction bases left unmatched: 2. CDR3 loop: CASSQGTSGPYEQYF. The CDR3 DNA follows: TGTGCCAGCAGCCAAGGGACTAGCGGTCCCTACGAGCAGTACTTC.

The V gene is TRBV5-1, the J gene TRBJ1-2; TRBD1 matches at 7 bases. Germline V lookup: CDR1 SGHRS, CDR2 YFSETQ. J lost 6 bases, V lost 4 bases, and 9 bases had no gene match. CDR3 length: 14 residues. The CDR3 DNA follows: TGCGCCAGCAGCGTCCGGGACAGCATTAATGGCTACACCTTC. It encodes CASSVRDSINGYTF.

This clone was seen once. The chain combines TRBV4-2 with TRBJ1-4, with unresolved D. The CDR3 is made up of 12 amino acids. Trimming pared 2 bases from V and 12 bases from J, leaving 10 bases between. Germline CDR1 reads LGHNA; CDR2 reads YNFKEQ. CDR3 in DNA: TGTGCCAGCAGCCAACCCCTCGGGGAACTGTTTTTT. Translating it yields CASSQPLGELFF.

Concerning this clone itself: Distinct nucleotide sequences in the sample also encode this CDR3. The V and J genes are TRBV12-3 or TRBV12-4 and TRBJ1-3; D is uncertain. The germline V and J ends were trimmed by 5 bases and 4 bases, with 9 bases remaining between them. The CDR3 has 13 residues. The CDR3 DNA reads as TGTGCCAGCAGTCTTGGGAGCGGAAACACCATATATTTT. This encodes CASSLGSGNTIYF.

The chain uses TRBV18 and TRBJ1-4; 9 bases match TRBD1. The ends lost 3 bases at V and 8 bases at J; junction bases unmatched: 1. The germline gives CDR1 KGHSH, CDR2 LQKENI. The CDR3 consists of 13 residues. This chain's CDR3 is CASSPTGGEKLFF. In nucleotides, the CDR3 is TGTGCCAGCTCACCGACAGGGGGGGAAAAACTGTTTTTT.

This clone was detected once. This chain links TRBV3-1 (or the pseudogene TRBV3-2) with TRBJ1-4; maybe TRBD1 (5 bases). Germline-derived CDR1 and CDR2 are LGHDT and YNNKEL (reference sequence). V was clipped by 4 bases and J by 10 bases, with 13 bases between them. The CDR3 is 13 residues long. DNA of the CDR3: TGTGCCAGCAGCCCGACCGGGGCAGGAAAACTGTTTTTT. Translated: CASSPTGAGKLFF.

The rearrangement links TRBV6-5 to TRBJ2-2, with 8 bases identical to TRBD2. Germline CDR1 reads MNHEY; CDR2 reads SVGAGI. There are 16 residues in the CDR3. V shed 1 base, J shed 7 bases, and the junction held 8 bases outside the gene matches. The CDR3 protein is CASSYFPGGGNGELFF. DNA of the CDR3: TGTGCCAGCAGTTACTTCCCGGGAGGGGGGAACGGGGAGCTGTTTTTT.

This chain joins TRBV3-1 (or the pseudogene TRBV3-2) and TRBJ1-2; D uncertain. Trimming took 6 bases from V and 8 from J, leaving 19 bases between them. Germline V gives CDR1 LGHDT, CDR2 YNNKEL (reference sequence). The CDR3 is 14 amino acids. CDR3 sequence reads: CASRDVDGPYGYTF. CDR3 bases: TGTGCCAGCAGGGACGTGGACGGCCCATACGGCTACACCTTC.

A few counts support this clone. V is TRBV5-6 and J is TRBJ1-1; 7 bases align to TRBD1. CDR1 and CDR2 (germline): SGHDT, YYEEEE. CDR3 length: 14 amino acids. V lost 5 bases, J lost 1 base, and 5 bases stayed unmatched. The CDR3 DNA is TGTGCCAGCAGGGAAGGGACAGCGAACACTGAAGCTTTCTTT. Translated: CASREGTANTEAFF.

V usage is TRBV7-9 and J usage is TRBJ2-5, with a possible D match to TRBD2 (5 bases). Per germline, CDR1 SEHNR and CDR2 FQNEAQ (reference sequence). The CDR3 consists of 15 residues. The germline V and J ends were trimmed by 5 bases and 5 bases, with 18 bases remaining between them. CDR3 sequence reads: CASSKQITGVETQYF. The CDR3 bases are TGTGCCAGCAGCAAACAAATCACCGGGGTCGAGACCCAGTACTTC.

The V and J genes are TRBV25-1 and TRBJ2-1, with D unresolved. Trimming took off 3 bases at V and 5 bases at J, with 11 bases between the two ends. Looked up from germline, CDR1 is MGHDK and CDR2 is SYGVNS. The CDR3 loop spans 14 amino acids. This chain's CDR3 is CASSEPQRNNEQFF. In DNA, the CDR3 is TGTGCCAGCAGTGAGCCACAGAGAAACAATGAGCAGTTCTTC.

J is TRBJ1-6 and V is TRBV5-1; D not resolved. Germline CDR1 and CDR2: SGHRS and YFSETQ. The V and J ends lost 0 bases and 10 bases respectively, with 14 bases between them. The CDR3 is made up of 15 amino acids. The chain's CDR3 is CASSLDYQRGSPLHF. The CDR3 coding sequence is TGCGCCAGCAGCTTGGATTACCAGCGGGGATCACCCCTCCACTTT.

The gene calls are TRBV6-5 and TRBJ2-7, with 10 bases identical to TRBD2. From germline, CDR1 is MNHEY and CDR2 SVGAGI. The CDR3 extends over 15 amino acids. The J segment lost 6 bases and the V segment lost 2 bases, leaving 7 bases of the junction unmatched. The CDR3 DNA reads as TGTGCCAGCAGTTACGGTCTAGCGGGAGAGTCCGAGCAGTACTTC. It translates to CASSYGLAGESEQYF.

V usage is TRBV28 and J usage is TRBJ1-2; TRBD1 aligns across 7 bases. Germline loops: CDR1 MDHEN, CDR2 SYDVKM. The V segment lost 10 bases and the J segment 4 bases; nucleotides outside the gene matches: 6. The CDR3 spans 12 residues. CDR3 loop: CATTTGLYGYTF. Here the CDR3 DNA reads TGTGCCACAACGACAGGGCTCTATGGCTACACCTTC.

Here the CDR3 DNA reads TGTGCCAGCAGCGTCACGGCGAGCTCCTATAATTCACCCCTCCACTTT. Its protein product is CASSVTASSYNSPLHF. The rearrangement uses TRBV9 and TRBJ1-6, with unresolved D. V was clipped by 2 bases and J by 0 bases, with 9 bases between them. CDR1 is SGDLS and CDR2 is YYNGEE in the germline V gene. The CDR3 runs 16 residues.

V gene TRBV3-1 (or the pseudogene TRBV3-2) combines with J gene TRBJ2-3; D call uncertain. Trimming took off 1 base at V and 2 bases at J, with 10 bases between the two ends. Germline CDR1 LGHDT, CDR2 YNNKEL (reference sequence). The CDR3 consists of 15 residues. The chain's CDR3 is CASSQGALHTDTQYF. The CDR3 DNA reads as TGTGCCAGCAGCCAAGGGGCCCTACACACAGATACGCAGTATTTT.

The chain carries TRBV28 and TRBJ1-3; D is unresolved. The length of the CDR3 is 13 residues. Trimming took off 3 bases at V and 0 bases at J, with 3 bases between the two ends. CDR1 is MDHEN, CDR2 SYDVKM, per germline. DNA for the CDR3: TGTGCCAGCAGTTTTCTCTCTGGAAACACCATATATTTT. As protein: CASSFLSGNTIYF.

The chain links TRBV19 to TRBJ2-2; either TRBD1 or TRBD2 may fit D (5 bases each). Deletions cut 7 bases from V and 4 bases from J, with 13 bases between. Germline lookup yields CDR1 LNHDA and CDR2 SQIVND (reference sequence). This CDR3 is 14 amino acids long. This CDR3 reads CASTPGPFTGELFF. CDR3 in DNA: TGTGCCAGTACCCCGGGACCCTTCACCGGGGAGCTGTTTTTT.

CDR3 amino acids: CASSSPGGYGYTF. CDR3 in DNA: TGTGCCAGCAGCTCGCCAGGGGGCTATGGCTACACCTTC. The rearrangement joins TRBV9 to TRBJ1-2; 7 positions match TRBD1. Per the germline V gene, CDR1 is SGDLS and CDR2 is YYNGEE. The CDR3 has 13 amino acids. Unmatched junction bases numbered 4, after V lost 4 bases and J lost 4 bases.

This clone appeared a single time. The genes are TRBV3-1 (or the pseudogene TRBV3-2) and TRBJ2-3; 15 bases are shared with TRBD2. Unmatched junction bases numbered 4, after V lost 0 bases and J lost 0 bases. The CDR3 length is 19 residues. Germline CDR1 LGHDT, CDR2 YNNKEL (reference sequence). The CDR3 DNA reads TGTGCCAGCAGCCAAGATCTGGGACTAGCGGGGGGAAGCACAGATACGCAGTATTTT. Translated, it gives CASSQDLGLAGGSTDTQYF.

The CDR3 DNA reads TGTGCCAGCTCACCACAGGGGGGCGGGACAGTGAACACTGAAGCTTTCTTT. Translation gives CASSPQGGGTVNTEAFF. This chain connects TRBV18 to TRBJ1-1; TRBD1 agrees at 7 bases. Germline assignment: CDR1 KGHSH and CDR2 LQKENI. V lost 1 base and J lost 0; bases outside the gene matches: 8. The CDR3 sequence is 17 residues long.

The rearrangement joins TRBV7-9 to TRBJ2-7; 7 bases are a match to TRBD1. Germline-derived CDR1 and CDR2 are SEHNR and FQNEAQ (reference sequence). The CDR3 has 14 residues. The junction had 8 bases not matched to a gene; V was cut back by 4 bases and J by 5 bases. CDR3 sequence reads: CASSSRQGRNEQYF. The DNA for the CDR3 is TGTGCCAGCAGCTCAAGACAGGGAAGGAACGAGCAGTACTTC.

The chain uses TRBV5-4 and TRBJ2-5; TRBD1 is a possible D gene (5 bases). V was cut by 1 base and J by 10 bases, with 14 bases left in between. The CDR3 is 13 residues long. CDR1 SGHNT and CDR2 YYREEE come from the germline V gene (reference sequence). This CDR3 reads CASSLSAQGNQYF. The CDR3 DNA reads TGTGCCAGCAGCTTGTCTGCTCAGGGAAACCAGTACTTC. The variable domain in full, completed from reference TRBV5-4 and TRBJ2-5, reads ETGVTQSPTHLIKTRGQQVTLRCSSQSGHNTVSWYQQALGQGPQFIFQYYREEENGRGNFPPRFSGLQFPNYSSELNVNALELDDSALYLCASSLSAQGNQYFGPGTRLLVL.

This clone was observed a single time. The rearrangement uses TRBV27 and TRBJ2-7; 8 positions agree with TRBD2. Looked up from germline, CDR1 is MNHEY and CDR2 is SMNVEV (reference sequence). CDR3 length: 14 amino acids. V shed 0 bases, J shed 3 bases, and the junction held 1 base outside the gene matches. The CDR3 coding sequence is TGTGCCAGCAGTTTATCTAGCGGGATCTACGAGCAGTACTTC. Amino acids: CASSLSSGIYEQYF.